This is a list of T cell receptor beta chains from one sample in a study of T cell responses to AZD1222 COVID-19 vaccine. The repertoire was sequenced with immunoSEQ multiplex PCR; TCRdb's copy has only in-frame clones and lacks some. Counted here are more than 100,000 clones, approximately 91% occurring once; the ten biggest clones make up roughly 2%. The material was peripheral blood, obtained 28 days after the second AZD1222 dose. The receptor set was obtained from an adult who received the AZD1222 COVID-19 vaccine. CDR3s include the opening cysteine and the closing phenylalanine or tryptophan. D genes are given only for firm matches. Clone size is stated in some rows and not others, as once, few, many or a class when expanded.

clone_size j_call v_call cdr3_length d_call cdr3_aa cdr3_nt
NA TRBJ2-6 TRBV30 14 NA CAWSVSSGANVLTF TGTGCCTGGAGTGTAAGCTCTGGGGCCAACGTCCTGACTTTC
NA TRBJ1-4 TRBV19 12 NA CATRARGEKLFF TGTGCCACGAGGGCAAGAGGGGAAAAACTGTTTTTT
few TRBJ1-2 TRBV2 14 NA CASRPGPLDYGYTF TGTGCCAGCAGGCCGGGCCCACTGGACTATGGCTACACCTTC
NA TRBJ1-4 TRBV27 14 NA CASSSPPLNEKLFF TGTGCCAGCAGTTCCCCCCCGCTTAATGAAAAACTGTTTTTT
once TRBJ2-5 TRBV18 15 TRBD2 CASSPVRQRGETQYF TGTGCCAGCTCACCGGTTCGGCAGCGGGGGGAGACCCAGTACTTC
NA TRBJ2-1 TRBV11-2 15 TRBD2 CASSLTRTSVDEQFF TGTGCCAGCAGCTTAACCCGGACTAGCGTTGACGAGCAGTTCTTC
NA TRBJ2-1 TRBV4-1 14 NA CASSALGRSNEQFF TGCGCCAGCAGCGCACTGGGACGGTCCAATGAGCAGTTCTTC
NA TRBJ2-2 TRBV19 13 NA CASSTPNTGELFF TGTGCCAGTAGTACGCCGAACACCGGGGAGCTGTTTTTT
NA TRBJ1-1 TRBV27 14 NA CASSTTVGATEAFF TGTGCCAGCAGTACTACCGTGGGGGCCACTGAAGCTTTCTTT
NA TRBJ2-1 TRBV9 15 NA CASSETGEIYNEQFF TGTGCCAGCAGCGAGACAGGAGAAATTTACAATGAGCAGTTCTTC
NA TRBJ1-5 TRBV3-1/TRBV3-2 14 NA CASSQGSGNQPQHF TGTGCCAGCAGCCAAGGTAGCGGCAATCAGCCCCAGCATTTT
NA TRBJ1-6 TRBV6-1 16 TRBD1 CASSETGGGYNSPLHF TGTGCCAGCAGTGAGACAGGGGGAGGTTATAATTCACCCCTCCACTTT
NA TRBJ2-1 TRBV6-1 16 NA CASSAASWMVYNEQFF TGTGCCAGCAGTGCTGCCTCATGGATGGTTTACAATGAGCAGTTCTTC
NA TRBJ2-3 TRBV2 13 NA CASKDSNTDTQYF TGTGCCAGCAAAGACAGCAACACAGATACGCAGTATTTT
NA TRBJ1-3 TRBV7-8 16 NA CASSYLGTGSGNTIYF TGTGCCAGCAGCTATTTGGGCACCGGCTCTGGAAACACCATATATTTT
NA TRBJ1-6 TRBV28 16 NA CASSTGWGPYNSPLHF TGTGCCAGCAGTACCGGGTGGGGGCCATATAATTCACCCCTCCACTTT
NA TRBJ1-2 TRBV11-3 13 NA CASSPLRDRGYTF TGTGCCAGCAGCCCACTCAGAGACCGGGGCTACACCTTC
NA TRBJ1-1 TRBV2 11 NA CAMPLGTEAFF TGTGCCATGCCTTTGGGCACTGAAGCTTTCTTT
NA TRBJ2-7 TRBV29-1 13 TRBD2 CSAAGLSSYEQYF TGCAGCGCAGCGGGGTTAAGCTCCTACGAGCAGTACTTC
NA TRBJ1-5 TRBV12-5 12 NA CASGLAGQPQHF TGTGCTAGTGGTTTGGCAGGACAGCCCCAGCATTTT
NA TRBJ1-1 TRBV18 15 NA CASSPPGGRDTEAFF TGTGCCAGCTCACCCCCGGGGGGGCGGGACACTGAAGCTTTCTTT